A single sample gave rise to the 31 T cell receptor beta chains below, sequenced in a study of blood T cell repertoires in COVID-19. Libraries were prepared by immunoSEQ multiplex PCR; TCRdb keeps only in-frame clonotypes and omits some of them. Here the sample spans fewer than 120,000 clones, around three quarters being singletons. The sequenced sample was peripheral blood. The receptors originated from an older woman with acute or convalescent COVID-19.

V gene TRBV18 combines with J gene TRBJ2-1, with 7 bases lining up with TRBD1. The CDR3 totals 18 residues. Germline V CDR1 and CDR2: KGHSH, LQKENI. The V and J ends lost 3 bases and 5 bases, in that order; junction bases with no gene match: 16. The CDR3 sequence is CASSPRQGIILSDNEQFF. CDR3 nucleotide sequence: TGTGCCAGCTCACCGCGACAGGGCATCATACTAAGCGACAATGAGCAGTTCTTC.

The genes are TRBV7-2 and TRBJ2-7; 8 nucleotides agree with TRBD1. After removal of 6 bases from V and 5 bases from J, the junction contained 6 bases not matched to a gene. The CDR3 has 13 residues. Per germline, CDR1 SGHTA and CDR2 FQGNSA. DNA of the CDR3: TGTGCCAGCAGGATACAGGGGGGAAACGAGCAGTACTTC. Protein sequence: CASRIQGGNEQYF.

The chain uses TRBV3-1 (or the pseudogene TRBV3-2) and TRBJ1-4; the match to TRBD1 covers 10 bases. With V trimmed by 2 bases and J by 6 bases, 3 bases remained unmatched. Germline V lookup: CDR1 LGHDT, CDR2 YNNKEL (reference sequence). The CDR3 is 15 residues long. The CDR3 region has the DNA TGTGCCAGCAGCCAACCGGGACAGGGGTATGAAAAACTGTTTTTT. Its protein product is CASSQPGQGYEKLFF.

Points on this clone: The identical CDR3 is also encoded by other nucleotide sequences in the sample. This chain connects TRBV5-1 to TRBJ2-7; D gene uncertain. This CDR3 is 12 amino acids long. Germline CDR1 and CDR2: SGHRS and YFSETQ. Trimming took 1 base from V and 4 from J, leaving 6 bases between them. The CDR3 region is CASSLSSYEQYF. The CDR3 DNA follows: TGCGCCAGCAGCTTGTCCTCGTACGAGCAGTACTTC.

This rearrangement joins TRBV14 to TRBJ1-2, with TRBD1 matching 7 bases. Germline loops: CDR1 SGHDN, CDR2 FVKESK. Trimming cost V 4 bases and J 8 bases; bases outside gene matches: 7. This CDR3 comprises 13 residues. This CDR3 is CASSPTGPGGYTF. CDR3 bases: TGTGCCAGCAGCCCGACAGGGCCTGGGGGCTACACCTTC.

This chain joins TRBV6-5 and TRBJ2-7; 7 nucleotides align to TRBD1. CDR1 is MNHEY and CDR2 is SVGAGI in the germline V gene. The CDR3 spans 14 residues. V was clipped by 2 bases and J by 3 bases; unmatched bases: 4. The CDR3 is CASSYRGLSYEQYF. DNA for the CDR3: TGTGCCAGCAGTTACAGGGGGCTTAGCTACGAGCAGTACTTC.

The V gene is TRBV15, the J gene TRBJ1-1; D is unclear. The V gene lost 1 base and the J gene lost 10 bases, with 16 bases spanning the gap. Germline V gives CDR1 LNHNV, CDR2 YYDKDF (reference sequence). The CDR3 loop spans 14 amino acids. The CDR3 sequence is CATSRVSSLTGAFF. CDR3 nucleotides: TGTGCCACCAGCAGAGTATCGAGTCTAACCGGAGCTTTCTTT.

This chain joins TRBV2 and TRBJ2-5; 7 nucleotides align to TRBD1. Trimming cost V 6 bases and J 5 bases; bases outside gene matches: 9. The CDR3 is 14 residues long. Looked up from germline, CDR1 is SNHLY and CDR2 is FYNNEI. The CDR3 loop reads CASRASQGLETQYF. The DNA of the CDR3 is TGTGCCAGCAGGGCCTCACAGGGGCTTGAGACCCAGTACTTC.

CDR3 DNA sequence: TGTGCCAGCAGTTTATCAAGCACGAACACTGAAGCTTTCTTT. As protein: CASSLSSTNTEAFF. The chain recombines TRBV27 with TRBJ1-1; D not resolved. Per germline, CDR1 MNHEY and CDR2 SMNVEV (reference sequence). V lost 0 bases to trimming and J lost 1 base, with 6 bases between them. The CDR3 consists of 14 residues.

This clone came up a few times. J is TRBJ2-3 and V is TRBV13, with D perhaps TRBD1 (5 bases). Germline values: CDR1 PRHDT, CDR2 FYEKMQ (reference sequence). CDR3 length: 14 amino acids. Deletions cut 3 bases from V and 5 bases from J, with 12 bases between. This CDR3 is CASSFLDTEDTQYF. The CDR3 region has the DNA TGTGCCAGCAGCTTCCTGGACACGGAAGATACGCAGTATTTT.

The chain is built from TRBV2 and TRBJ1-4; possible D gene TRBD1, 5 bases. In germline, CDR1 is SNHLY, CDR2 FYNNEI. V was trimmed by 7 bases and J by 7 bases, leaving 10 bases between them. The CDR3 extends over 12 amino acids. CDR3 coding DNA: TGTGCCAGCATAGGGGCACCTGAAAAACTGTTTTTT. This translates into CASIGAPEKLFF.

J is TRBJ2-7 and V is TRBV7-9; 9 positions agree with TRBD1. The V and J ends lost 2 bases and 4 bases, in that order; junction bases with no gene match: 12. The length of the CDR3 is 17 residues. The germline gives CDR1 SEHNR, CDR2 FQNEAQ (reference sequence). Here the CDR3 reads CASSLPRTGVPSYEQYF. The CDR3 nucleotides are TGTGCCAGCAGCTTACCCAGGACAGGGGTTCCGTCATACGAGCAGTACTTC.

The rearrangement joins TRBV5-4 to TRBJ2-5; 11 bases are shared with TRBD2. CDR3 size: 17 residues. CDR1 SGHNT and CDR2 YYREEE come from the germline V gene (reference sequence). V shed 4 bases, J shed 3 bases, and the junction held 11 bases outside the gene matches. In DNA form, the CDR3 reads TGTGCCAGCAGCCCCGGGACTAGCGGACGCCTGAAAGAGACCCAGTACTTC. This encodes CASSPGTSGRLKETQYF.

The chain has TRBV7-2 and TRBJ2-1, with TRBD2 identical over 8 bases. The V and J ends lost 4 bases and 12 bases, in that order; junction bases with no gene match: 14. The germline CDR1 and CDR2 sequences are SGHTA and FQGNSA. This CDR3 is 15 amino acids long. The CDR3 spells CASSSTRGDLAGQFF. CDR3 nucleotide sequence: TGTGCCAGCAGCTCGACACGGGGGGACCTAGCGGGGCAGTTCTTC.

The CDR3 loop is CASRRQGGRFSNQPQHF. CDR3 coding DNA: TGTGCCAGCAGGAGACAGGGGGGACGTTTTAGCAATCAGCCCCAGCATTTT. The chain combines TRBV11-3 with TRBJ1-5, with TRBD1 matching over 9 bases. V gave up 6 bases and J gave up 0 bases; unmatched junction bases: 9. CDR3 length: 17 amino acids. Germline V gene sequence: CDR1 SGHNT, CDR2 YENEEA.

This sequence joins TRBV5-1 and TRBJ1-2; 10 bases align to TRBD1. CDR1 and CDR2 from the germline V gene are SGHRS and YFSETQ. The CDR3 is made up of 14 amino acids. The V gene end was trimmed by 4 bases and the J gene end by 8 bases; junction bases not matched to a gene: 8. The CDR3 region is CASSPDRGRGGYTF. The CDR3 DNA follows: TGCGCCAGCAGCCCCGACAGGGGGCGAGGAGGCTACACCTTC.

This clone was seen at least ten times. This chain uses TRBV30 with TRBJ1-1; D not certain. Germline loops: CDR1 GTSNPN, CDR2 SVGIG (reference sequence). The CDR3 is 12 residues long. Deletions cut 2 bases from V and 3 bases from J, with 7 bases between. CDR3 sequence (DNA): TGTGCCTGGAGTTATTCGGACACTGAAGCTTTCTTT. It encodes CAWSYSDTEAFF. The whole variable domain, remainder taken from reference TRBV30 and TRBJ1-1, is SQTIHQWPATLVQPVGSPLSLECTVEGTSNPNLYWYRQAAGRGLQLLFYSVGIGQISSEVPQNLSASRPQDRQFILSSKKLLLSDSGFYLCAWSYSDTEAFFGQGTRLTVV.

The sample holds one count of this clone. The rearrangement uses TRBV5-1 and TRBJ1-4; D gene unclear. Germline V gene data show CDR1 as SGHRS and CDR2 as YFSETQ. The CDR3 runs 15 residues. V lost 0 bases and J 0 bases, leaving 6 bases between the germline ends. CDR3 in amino acids: CASSLVASTNEKLFF. The CDR3 DNA sequence: TGCGCCAGCAGCTTGGTAGCATCAACTAATGAAAAACTGTTTTTT.

This clone was recorded once. The chain uses TRBV7-2 and TRBJ1-1, with 10 bases matching TRBD1. There are 15 residues in the CDR3. The J segment lost 6 bases and the V segment lost 4 bases, leaving 8 bases of the junction unmatched. Germline V gene lookup returns CDR1 SGHTA and CDR2 FQGNSA. Here the CDR3 DNA reads TGTGCCAGCAGCTCTCAGTTTGGACAGGGGGCTGAAGCTTTCTTT. Translating it yields CASSSQFGQGAEAFF.

CDR3 loop: CASSSRGSGQGIYEQYF. For the CDR3, the DNA is TGTGCCAGCAGCTCGAGGGGGTCGGGACAGGGTATCTACGAGCAGTACTTC. The rearrangement links TRBV7-8 to TRBJ2-7; 9 bases map to TRBD1. With 4 bases clipped from V and 3 bases from J, the junction kept 13 bases outside the gene matches. The CDR3 loop spans 17 amino acids. Germline-derived CDR1 and CDR2 are SGHVS and FQNEAQ.

This chain joins TRBV19 and TRBJ1-6; D ambiguous. Between the trimmed V and J ends, which lost 7 bases and 0 bases, there was a span of 7 bases. The CDR3 is made up of 14 amino acids. Germline assignment: CDR1 LNHDA and CDR2 SQIVND (reference sequence). In nucleotides, the CDR3 is TGTGCCAGTACTCCGAGCTCCTATAATTCACCCCTCCACTTT. Its protein product is CASTPSSYNSPLHF.

The chain carries TRBV30 and TRBJ1-2; TRBD1 is a possible D gene (6 bases). This CDR3 region has 14 residues. The V end lost 1 base, the J end lost 4 bases, and 13 bases lay between the germline ends. Germline CDR1 and CDR2: GTSNPN and SVGIG (reference sequence). The CDR3 region is CAWSALRGIYGYTF. CDR3 nucleotide sequence: TGTGCCTGGAGTGCTTTGAGGGGGATCTATGGCTACACCTTC.

The chain carries TRBV7-3 and TRBJ1-1; TRBD1 matches at 8 bases. V lost 2 bases and J lost 8; bases outside the gene matches: 4. The CDR3 covers 13 residues. Germline V CDR1 and CDR2: SGHTA, FQGTGA. The DNA for the CDR3 is TGTGCCAGCAGCTTACAGGGGGCGGACGAAGCTTTCTTT. Translating it yields CASSLQGADEAFF.

V gene TRBV28 combines with J gene TRBJ2-7; TRBD2 agrees at 7 bases. CDR1 is MDHEN and CDR2 is SYDVKM in the germline V gene. With 7 bases clipped from V and 3 bases from J, the junction kept 12 bases outside the gene matches. The CDR3 contains 15 residues. CDR3 sequence (DNA): TGTGCCAGCACCCTTAGCGGGTATAGGGGCTACGAGCAGTACTTC. It translates to CASTLSGYRGYEQYF.

The CDR3 reads CAISESVDEQFF. CDR3 DNA: TGTGCCATCAGTGAATCGGTAGATGAGCAGTTCTTC. The V gene is TRBV10-3, the J gene TRBJ2-1; no definite D call. Looked up from germline, CDR1 is ENHRY and CDR2 is SYGVKD. There are 12 residues in the CDR3. V lost 3 bases and J 8 bases, leaving 8 bases between the germline ends.

The J gene is TRBJ1-4, the V gene TRBV2; 11 nucleotides match TRBD1. The germline CDR1 and CDR2 sequences are SNHLY and FYNNEI. The ends lost 6 bases at V and 8 bases at J; junction bases unmatched: 8. The CDR3 has 15 amino acids. DNA of the CDR3: TGTGCCAGCAGCTGGGGGACAGGGGGAGGAGAAAAACTGTTTTTT. Residues: CASSWGTGGGEKLFF.

The chain uses TRBV30 and TRBJ1-5; D perhaps matches TRBD1 (5 bases). This CDR3 has 13 residues. In germline, CDR1 is GTSNPN, CDR2 SVGIG (reference sequence). V was cut by 2 bases and J by 5 bases, with 10 bases left in between. The CDR3 spells CAWSTTDYQPQHF. The CDR3 DNA follows: TGTGCCTGGAGTACGACAGATTATCAGCCCCAGCATTTT.

This chain links TRBV19 with TRBJ1-1; tentatively, D is TRBD1 (6 bases). Germline CDR1 is LNHDA and CDR2 is SQIVND (reference sequence). V gave up 9 bases and J gave up 1 base, with 12 bases separating them. The length of the CDR3 is 13 residues. The CDR3 sequence is CASRSTGNTEAFF. The DNA of the CDR3 is TGTGCCAGCCGATCGACAGGGAACACTGAAGCTTTCTTT.

This chain joins TRBV4-3 and TRBJ1-3; D uncertain. CDR3 length: 17 amino acids. Per germline, CDR1 LGHNA and CDR2 YSLEER. The V end lost 0 bases, the J end lost 0 bases, and 12 bases lay between the germline ends. In DNA form, the CDR3 reads TGCGCCAGCAGCCAAGATTTCCCCGCGAGCTCTGGAAACACCATATATTTT. Protein product: CASSQDFPASSGNTIYF.

The chain links TRBV29-1 to TRBJ2-7, with 12 bases lining up with TRBD1. The germline CDR1 and CDR2 sequences are SQVTM and ANQGSEA. V was pared by 7 bases and J by 3 bases, with 7 bases of the junction left unmatched. The CDR3 runs to 14 residues. In DNA, the CDR3 is TGCAGCGCTCTCAGGGACAGGGGGCTCTACGAGCAGTACTTC. It specifies CSALRDRGLYEQYF.

This clone turned up a few times. The rearrangement uses TRBV5-1 and TRBJ2-7; 9 positions agree with TRBD1. Germline trimming cut 4 bases from V and 2 bases from J; bases unmatched to any gene: 4. This CDR3 is built from 14 residues. Germline V gives CDR1 SGHRS, CDR2 YFSETQ. The CDR3 spells CASSRGQGPYEQYF. DNA of the CDR3: TGCGCCAGCAGCAGGGGACAGGGTCCCTACGAGCAGTACTTC.